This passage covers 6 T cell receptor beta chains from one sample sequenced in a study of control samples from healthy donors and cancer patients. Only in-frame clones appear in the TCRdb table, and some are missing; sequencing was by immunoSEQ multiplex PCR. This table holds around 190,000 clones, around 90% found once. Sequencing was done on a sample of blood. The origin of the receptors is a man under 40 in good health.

CDR3 bases: TGTGCCAGCAGTTACCCCTTACGGCCTGAAGCTTTCTTT. This codes for CASSYPLRPEAFF. The chain couples TRBV6-2 or TRBV6-3 to TRBJ1-1, with no clear D. Germline lookup yields CDR1 MNHEY and CDR2 SVGEGT. The ends were cut back, 2 bases at V and 6 bases at J, with 10 bases in the middle. CDR3 length: 13 amino acids.

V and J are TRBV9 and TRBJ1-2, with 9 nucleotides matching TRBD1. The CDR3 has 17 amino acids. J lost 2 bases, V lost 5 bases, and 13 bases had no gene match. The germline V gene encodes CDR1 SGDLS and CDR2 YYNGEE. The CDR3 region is CASSRDTGGAGNYGYTF. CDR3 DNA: TGTGCCAGCAGTCGCGACACAGGGGGCGCGGGGAACTATGGCTACACCTTC.

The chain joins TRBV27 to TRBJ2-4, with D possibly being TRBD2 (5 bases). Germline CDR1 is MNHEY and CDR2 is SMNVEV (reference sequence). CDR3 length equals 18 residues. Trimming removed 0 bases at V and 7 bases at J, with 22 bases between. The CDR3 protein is CASSLSPGRPLGGNIQYF. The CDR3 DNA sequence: TGTGCCAGCAGTTTATCCCCCGGTAGGCCTCTGGGCGGGAACATTCAGTACTTC.

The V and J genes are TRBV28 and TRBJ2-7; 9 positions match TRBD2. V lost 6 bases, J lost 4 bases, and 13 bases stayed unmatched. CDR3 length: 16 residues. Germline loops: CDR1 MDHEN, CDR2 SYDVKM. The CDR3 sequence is CASSQLAGFTKYEQYF. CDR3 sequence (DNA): TGTGCCAGCAGCCAACTAGCGGGCTTTACCAAATACGAGCAGTACTTC.

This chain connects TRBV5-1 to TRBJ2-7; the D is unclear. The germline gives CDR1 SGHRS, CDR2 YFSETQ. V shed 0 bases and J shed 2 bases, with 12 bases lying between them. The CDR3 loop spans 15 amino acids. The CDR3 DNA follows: TGCGCCAGCAGCTTGGCCCGGGCAGCCACCTACGAGCAGTACTTC. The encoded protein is CASSLARAATYEQYF.

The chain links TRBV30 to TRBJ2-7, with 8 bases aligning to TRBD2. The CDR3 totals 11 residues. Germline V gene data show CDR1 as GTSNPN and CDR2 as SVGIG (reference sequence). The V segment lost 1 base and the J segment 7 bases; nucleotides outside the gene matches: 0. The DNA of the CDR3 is TGTGCCTGGAGTGAGCGGGGGGAGCAGTACTTC. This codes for CAWSERGEQYF.